This T cell receptor beta chain is drawn from a study of blood T cells in healthy people across ages. The use of a sample-barcoded 5' primer and a J-beta primer mix characterized a second PCR of about 6 to 11 cycles. TCRdb independently ran MiXCR on the 5' RACE reads; one entry per CDR3 protein. The table records under 2,000,000 distinct CDR3 sequences, less than 50% of them present only once. Study-level points and caveats: Per million T cells, the diversity of TCR beta decreased roughly linearly as age advanced.

About this clonotype: What it binds is unknown.

Germline V lookup: CDR1 LGHNA, CDR2 YSLEER. CDR3 size: 17 residues. The J segment lost 2 bases and the V segment lost 1 base, leaving 8 bases of the junction unmatched. Source material: blood. This receptor was identified in a woman between 35 and 50 years old in good health. This chain links TRBV4-3 with TRBJ2-3, with TRBD2 matching 8 bases. CDR3 in DNA: TGCGCCAGCAGCCAAGGGCTAAGGCGGGGGGACACAGATACGCAGTATTTT. This encodes CASSQGLRRGDTDTQYF.